This record covers a single T cell receptor (beta chain). Russia was home to the donors, healthy Caucasian individuals aged 6 to 90. This entry belongs to a study of blood T cells in healthy people across ages. A sample-barcoded 5' primer and a J-beta primer mix were used in a second PCR of about 7 to 12 cycles. Each cDNA was tagged by a template-switch adaptor containing 12 random nucleotides. TCRdb processed the 5' RACE reads anew with MiXCR; each CDR3 protein has one entry. The table has about 640,000 distinct CDR3 sequences, roughly 58% seen once; the top ten hold roughly 34%. The germline V and J ends were trimmed by 6 bases and 2 bases, with 15 bases remaining between them. The V gene's germline CDR1 is SQVTM and CDR2 ANQGSEA. CDR3 length: 14 residues.

This clonotype was obtained from a man aged 55-75 years in good health. The sequencing input was blood. The chain carries TRBV29-1 and TRBJ2-3; a weak D match, TRBD1 (5 bases). The CDR3 here is CSVAQGFPTDTQYF. As DNA, the CDR3 is TGCAGCGTCGCCCAGGGTTTTCCCACAGATACGCAGTATTTT.